A single sample gave rise to the 24 T cell receptor beta chains below, sequenced in a study of cytomegalovirus exposure and HLA in healthy donors. The study ran its PCR with 60 Vbeta and 13 Jbeta primers. The repertoire was sequenced with immunoSEQ multiplex PCR; TCRdb's copy has only in-frame clones and lacks some. The repertoire holds around 150,000 clones, with roughly 80% as singletons. Material for sequencing was PBMCs. The receptors shown here come from a male donor in good health and CMV-seropositive.

A few counts support this clone. A junction end diverges from the germline sequence, so it may reflect a read error. The rearrangement joins TRBV7-7 to TRBJ2-5, with 7 bases identical to TRBD1. Germline values: CDR1 SSHAT, CDR2 FNYEAQ (reference sequence). The CDR3 is 18 amino acids. The CDR3 loop is CASSLALLTGKIQETQYF. The CDR3 DNA reads TGTGCTAGCAGCTTAGCGCTTCTGACAGGGAAAATTCAAGAGACCCAGTACTTC. The whole variable domain, remainder taken from reference TRBV7-7 and TRBJ2-5, is GAGVSQSPRYKVTKRGQDVTLRCDPISSHATLYWYQQALGQGPEFLTYFNYEAQPDKSGLPSDRFSAERPEGSISTLTIQRTEQRDSAMYRCASSLALLTGKIQETQYFGPGTRLLVL.

This chain connects TRBV30 to TRBJ1-4; possible D gene TRBD1, 5 bases. V lost 1 base to trimming and J lost 2 bases, with 20 bases between them. This CDR3 is 18 amino acids long. Per germline, CDR1 GTSNPN and CDR2 SVGIG (reference sequence). The CDR3 DNA follows: TGTGCCTGGAGTGCAATACGAGAAGGGGTGGTCACTAATGAAAAACTGTTTTTT. Its translation: CAWSAIREGVVTNEKLFF.

In this sample, this clone turned up once. This chain joins TRBV5-1 and TRBJ1-1, with D uncertain. CDR1 and CDR2 from the germline V gene are SGHRS and YFSETQ. This CDR3 region has 16 residues. Trimming cost V 0 bases and J 4 bases, with 16 bases left between them. CDR3 residues: CASSLGAGVVSTEAFF. The CDR3 coding sequence is TGCGCCAGCAGCTTGGGGGCCGGGGTAGTGAGCACTGAAGCTTTCTTT.

This sequence joins TRBV5-6 and TRBJ2-1; 11 bases line up with TRBD1. This CDR3 comprises 14 residues. CDR1 is SGHDT and CDR2 is YYEEEE in the germline V gene. V gave up 6 bases and J gave up 8 bases; unmatched junction bases: 7. The CDR3 DNA sequence: TGTGCCAGCAATAGGGACAGGGGGATTGATGAGCAGTTCTTC. This codes for CASNRDRGIDEQFF.

V and J are TRBV6-6 and TRBJ1-4, with 7 bases fitting TRBD1. Trimming removed 6 bases from V and 7 bases from J; junction bases left unmatched: 5. This CDR3 spans 13 amino acids. Germline-derived CDR1 and CDR2 are MNHNY and SVGAGI (reference sequence). The CDR3 nucleotides read TGTGCCAGCAGAGACAGGGTTTCTGAAAAACTGTTTTTT. As protein: CASRDRVSEKLFF.

This chain joins TRBV10-1 and TRBJ2-7; D ambiguous. V gave up 7 bases and J gave up 0 bases, with 19 bases separating them. Germline V gene data show CDR1 as WNHNN and CDR2 as SYGVQD (reference sequence). This CDR3 comprises 16 residues. CDR3 bases: TGCGCCAGCAAAGTGAGCAGAGCGTGGAGCTCCTACGAGCAGTACTTC. It yields the protein CASKVSRAWSSYEQYF.

The rearrangement links TRBV28 to TRBJ1-4; 7 bases match TRBD1. This CDR3 spans 15 amino acids. Germline CDR1 is MDHEN and CDR2 is SYDVKM. V shed 3 bases, J shed 8 bases, and the junction held 9 bases outside the gene matches. CDR3 loop: CASSFRQGGSEKLFF. The CDR3 nucleotides are TGTGCCAGCAGTTTTCGACAGGGTGGTAGCGAAAAACTGTTTTTT.

This chain links TRBV6-4 with TRBJ2-1; TRBD2 matches 7 bases. After removal of 5 bases from V and 2 bases from J, the junction contained 18 bases not matched to a gene. CDR1 and CDR2 (germline): MRHNA, SNTAGT. The CDR3 extends over 19 amino acids. DNA of the CDR3: TGTGCCAGCAGTCCTCGGGGAAGCGGGAAAGTCGGGGCCTACAATGAGCAGTTCTTC. This sequence encodes CASSPRGSGKVGAYNEQFF.

This clone appeared once. This chain joins TRBV4-1 and TRBJ2-5, with D possibly matching TRBD1 (5 bases). The J call is doubtful: the DNA matches TRBJ2-7 better. Germline assignment: CDR1 MGHRA and CDR2 YSYEKL. This CDR3 is 14 amino acids long. The CDR3 protein is CASSQDSGNLEQYF. Here the CDR3 DNA reads TGCGCCAGCAGCCAAGACTCAGGGAACCTCGAGCAGTACTTC.

The chain is built from TRBV19 and TRBJ2-1; the D gene is possibly TRBD1 (5 bases). V was clipped by 5 bases and J by 1 base, with 15 bases between them. CDR3 size: 16 residues. CDR1 LNHDA and CDR2 SQIVND come from the germline V gene (reference sequence). Written as DNA, the CDR3 is TGTGCCAGTAGTCAGCCAGGGTCGGAATCCTACAATGAGCAGTTCTTC. Encoded protein: CASSQPGSESYNEQFF.

This chain connects TRBV9 to TRBJ2-2; D remains ambiguous. The germline V gene has CDR1 SGDLS and CDR2 YYNGEE. CDR3 length: 12 amino acids. Trimming took 0 bases from V and 5 from J, leaving 2 bases between them. The CDR3 nucleotides read TGTGCCAGCAGCGTAGTAACCGGGGAGCTGTTTTTT. Translation: CASSVVTGELFF.

This chain joins TRBV5-1 and TRBJ1-4, with 8 nucleotides matching TRBD1. CDR3 size: 12 residues. Germline CDR1 and CDR2: SGHRS and YFSETQ. Losses at the gene ends were 8 bases for V and 6 bases for J; bases not matched to a gene: 3. The CDR3 is CASGQGDEKLFF. The CDR3 DNA follows: TGCGCCAGTGGACAGGGCGATGAAAAACTGTTTTTT.

V usage is TRBV29-1 and J usage is TRBJ2-3; D call uncertain. Deletions cut 1 base from V and 5 bases from J, with 10 bases between. Germline V gene lookup returns CDR1 SQVTM and CDR2 ANQGSEA. This CDR3 has 13 residues. The DNA for the CDR3 is TGCAGCGTTGAAGGTCGGTTAGAAGATACGCAGTATTTT. It encodes CSVEGRLEDTQYF.

V and J are TRBV4-1 and TRBJ2-7; 10 bases agree with TRBD2. CDR3 length equals 15 residues. Per the germline V gene, CDR1 is MGHRA and CDR2 is YSYEKL. V lost 3 bases and J lost 4; bases outside the gene matches: 6. The CDR3 DNA reads TGCGCCAGCAGCCAGCAACGGACTAGCGGTTACGAGCAGTACTTC. Its protein is CASSQQRTSGYEQYF.

The chain links TRBV7-9 to TRBJ2-1; 7 nucleotides align to TRBD2. The V segment lost 5 bases and the J segment 0 bases; nucleotides outside the gene matches: 4. CDR1 and CDR2 from the germline V gene are SEHNR and FQNEAQ (reference sequence). This CDR3 is built from 15 residues. CDR3 region: CASSRSGVSYNEQFF. CDR3 nucleotides: TGTGCCAGCAGCCGGAGCGGGGTCTCCTACAATGAGCAGTTCTTC.

V is TRBV5-1 and J is TRBJ2-1; 11 bases agree with TRBD2. The germline gives CDR1 SGHRS, CDR2 YFSETQ. V shed 4 bases, J shed 4 bases, and the junction held 7 bases outside the gene matches. The CDR3 contains 16 residues. For the CDR3, the DNA is TGCGCCAGCAGCACCGGACTAGCGGGCCCTTACAATGAGCAGTTCTTC. It translates to CASSTGLAGPYNEQFF.

This chain connects TRBV19 to TRBJ1-2; D is perhaps TRBD1 (5 bases). This CDR3 is built from 13 residues. V lost 6 bases and J lost 8, with 16 bases in between. Germline-derived CDR1 and CDR2 are LNHDA and SQIVND (reference sequence). CDR3 loop: CASSLETALGYTF. For the CDR3, the DNA is TGTGCCAGTAGCCTCGAGACAGCGTTGGGCTACACCTTC.

The chain couples TRBV13 to TRBJ1-4; D unresolved. This CDR3 is built from 14 residues. The germline V and J ends were trimmed by 5 bases and 8 bases, with 15 bases remaining between them. CDR1 and CDR2 (germline): PRHDT, FYEKMQ (reference sequence). The CDR3 sequence: CASSRGPQEEKLFF. DNA of the CDR3: TGTGCCAGCAGCCGCGGGCCGCAGGAGGAAAAACTGTTTTTT.

The genes are TRBV5-6 and TRBJ2-1; 11 bases map to TRBD2. Germline V lookup: CDR1 SGHDT, CDR2 YYEEEE. Trimming cost V 4 bases and J 10 bases; bases outside gene matches: 7. The CDR3 has 14 residues. Written as DNA, the CDR3 is TGTGCCAGCAGCATACTAGCGGGAGTAAGAGAGCAGTTCTTC. Translating gives CASSILAGVREQFF.

The rearrangement joins TRBV15 to TRBJ2-1; 10 bases line up with TRBD2. With V trimmed by 4 bases and J by 8 bases, 11 bases remained unmatched. CDR1 and CDR2 from the germline V gene are LNHNV and YYDKDF (reference sequence). The CDR3 runs to 16 residues. CDR3 coding DNA: TGTGCCACCAGCATCAACAGCGGGAGGGCCGGAGATGAGCAGTTCTTC. Translation gives CATSINSGRAGDEQFF. Together with reference TRBV15 and TRBJ2-1, the CDR3 gives the full variable domain: DAMVIQNPRYQVTQFGKPVTLSCSQTLNHNVMYWYQQKSSQAPKLLFHYYDKDFNNEADTPDNFQSRRPNTSFCFLDIRSPGLGDTAMYLCATSINSGRAGDEQFFGPGTRLTVL.

This clone turned up a few times. V is TRBV2 and J is TRBJ2-7, with TRBD1 matching 12 bases. CDR1 is SNHLY, CDR2 FYNNEI, per germline. This CDR3 is built from 16 residues. With 7 bases clipped from V and 2 bases from J, the junction kept 9 bases outside the gene matches. Here the CDR3 DNA reads TGTGCCAGCACTAAAAGCGGGACAGGGGGCGCCTACGAGCAGTACTTC. Amino acid sequence: CASTKSGTGGAYEQYF.

V is TRBV6-4 and J is TRBJ2-3; D not certain. The CDR3 consists of 13 residues. Germline V gives CDR1 MRHNA, CDR2 SNTAGT. Trimming left V 2 bases short and J 6 bases short, with 9 bases between. CDR3 DNA: TGTGCCAGCAGTGACCAGGTTTCGGATACGCAGTATTTT. It is translated as CASSDQVSDTQYF.

The chain uses TRBV6-1 and TRBJ2-7, with TRBD1 as a possible D gene (6 bases). CDR1 is MNHNS and CDR2 is SASEGT in the germline V gene. The CDR3 totals 15 residues. Trimming pared 10 bases from V and 0 bases from J, leaving 19 bases between. CDR3 bases: TGTGCCACCCAGATCGGACAGTCGAGCTCCTACGAGCAGTACTTC. Translated: CATQIGQSSSYEQYF.

This clone was picked up one time. V usage is TRBV7-9 and J usage is TRBJ1-2; no firm D call. The V and J ends lost 2 bases and 9 bases respectively, with 16 bases between them. Looked up from germline, CDR1 is SEHNR and CDR2 is FQNEAQ (reference sequence). The CDR3 sequence is 14 residues long. The CDR3 region is CASSLSGRRESYTF. CDR3 nucleotide sequence: TGTGCCAGCAGCTTATCCGGCCGACGGGAGAGCTACACCTTC.